The next 12 T cell receptor beta chains were all read from a single sample in a study of cytomegalovirus exposure and HLA in healthy donors. The PCR employed 60 Vbeta primers together with 13 Jbeta primers. This table comes from immunoSEQ multiplex PCR, and its TCRdb copy is limited to in-frame clones, with some not included. Of approximately 190,000 clones listed, approximately 82% are singletons. The sequenced material came from PBMCs. The receptors stem from a woman under 30 in good health and CMV-seronegative.

V gene TRBV7-6 combines with J gene TRBJ2-1; 8 positions agree with TRBD2. In germline, CDR1 is SGHVS, CDR2 FNYEAQ. This CDR3 has 18 amino acids. The V segment lost 2 bases and the J segment 4 bases; nucleotides outside the gene matches: 13. The CDR3 bases are TGTGCCAGCAGCTTATATCGGACGGGAGGGCCAAATTACAATGAGCAGTTCTTC. It translates to CASSLYRTGGPNYNEQFF.

V is TRBV10-1 and J is TRBJ2-1, with D unresolved. The V end lost 3 bases, the J end lost 4 bases, and 7 bases lay between the germline ends. CDR3 length equals 13 residues. Germline V gene sequence: CDR1 WNHNN, CDR2 SYGVQD (reference sequence). The CDR3 is CASSDQHYNEQFF. CDR3 bases: TGCGCCAGCAGTGACCAACATTACAATGAGCAGTTCTTC.

This clone was detected a few times. The chain couples TRBV7-8 to TRBJ1-5; 11 bases align to TRBD1. There are 15 residues in the CDR3. In germline, CDR1 is SGHVS, CDR2 FQNEAQ. With V trimmed by 5 bases and J by 4 bases, 4 bases remained unmatched. The DNA of the CDR3 is TGTGCCAGCAGCACGGACAGGGGGCTTAATCAGCCCCAGCATTTT. This gives the protein CASSTDRGLNQPQHF.

The chain employs TRBV4-3 and TRBJ2-4; D is unclear. The V end lost 0 bases, the J end lost 5 bases, and 14 bases lay between the germline ends. CDR3 size: 16 residues. The germline CDR1 and CDR2 sequences are LGHNA and YSLEER. The CDR3 reads CASSQDPPGLENIQYF. CDR3 coding DNA: TGCGCCAGCAGCCAAGATCCCCCAGGTTTGGAAAACATTCAGTACTTC.

As concerns this clone: At the DNA level, this CDR3 is encoded by other sequences in the same sample as well. The rearrangement joins TRBV29-1 to TRBJ2-5; 10 bases map to TRBD1. The trim removed 7 bases at V and 5 bases at J, leaving 7 bases unmatched. The CDR3 length is 13 residues. CDR1 SQVTM and CDR2 ANQGSEA come from the germline V gene. The CDR3 spells CSADRGQGETQYF. CDR3 nucleotides: TGCAGCGCCGACAGGGGACAGGGGGAGACCCAGTACTTC.

The genes are TRBV7-9 and TRBJ2-7; 8 nucleotides line up with TRBD1. There are 12 residues in the CDR3. Germline V gives CDR1 SEHNR, CDR2 FQNEAQ (reference sequence). CDR3 nucleotide sequence: TGTTCCAGCAGCACAGGACAGGGTAGGCAGTACGTC. Protein sequence: CSSSTGQGRQYV.

The chain is built from TRBV27 and TRBJ1-4; 7 positions match TRBD1. With V trimmed by 7 bases and J by 7 bases, 6 bases remained unmatched. Germline CDR1 reads MNHEY; CDR2 reads SMNVEV (reference sequence). CDR3 length: 13 amino acids. The CDR3 DNA follows: TGTGCCAGCAAAAGACAGGGAGGTGAAAAACTGTTTTTT. It codes for CASKRQGGEKLFF.

This chain joins TRBV7-2 and TRBJ2-1; 7 bases are a match to TRBD2. The length of the CDR3 is 14 residues. The V segment lost 5 bases and the J segment 1 base; nucleotides outside the gene matches: 2. Germline values: CDR1 SGHTA, CDR2 FQGNSA. The DNA for the CDR3 is TGTGCCAGCAGCCTCGGGGGGTCCTACAATGAGCAGTTCTTC. It yields the protein CASSLGGSYNEQFF.

This clone was observed a handful of times. The chain's CDR3 is CASSGGGWTGVLGDGYTF. CDR3 DNA: TGTGCCAGCAGTGGGGGTGGATGGACAGGGGTCCTGGGAGATGGCTACACCTTC. The rearrangement joins TRBV2 to TRBJ1-2; 9 bases are a match to TRBD1. The germline V gene has CDR1 SNHLY and CDR2 FYNNEI. This CDR3 region has 18 residues. V shed 4 bases, J shed 6 bases, and the junction held 18 bases outside the gene matches.

The genes are TRBV25-1 and TRBJ2-1; TRBD2 agrees at 11 bases. V lost 6 bases, J lost 9 bases, and 10 bases stayed unmatched. Germline loops: CDR1 MGHDK, CDR2 SYGVNS. This CDR3 has 15 residues. The CDR3 nucleotides are TGTGCCAGCAGGAGCCCTAGCGGGAGGTCCCCTGAGCAGTTCTTC. It translates to CASRSPSGRSPEQFF.

The V and J genes are TRBV6-5 and TRBJ2-7; perhaps TRBD1 as D (5 bases). The CDR3 is 15 amino acids. Looked up from germline, CDR1 is MNHEY and CDR2 is SVGAGI. Trimming removed 4 bases at V and 7 bases at J, with 20 bases between. The CDR3 reads CASSSPQESGCEQYF. The CDR3 nucleotides are TGTGCCAGCAGTTCCCCACAGGAGTCTGGTTGTGAGCAGTACTTC.

There are a few counts of this clone. The gene calls are TRBV30 and TRBJ2-1, with D perhaps TRBD2 (5 bases). CDR1 is GTSNPN and CDR2 is SVGIG in the germline V gene (reference sequence). The CDR3 covers 16 residues. V was shortened by 0 bases and J by 3 bases, with 15 bases between the two germline ends. CDR3 loop: CAWSVLGFEIYNEQFF. The CDR3, as DNA: TGTGCCTGGAGTGTACTAGGTTTTGAAATCTACAATGAGCAGTTCTTC.